Sequencing of this T cell receptor (beta chain) was carried out in a study of tumor-infiltrating lymphocytes in primary liver carcinoma. Study details: Participating patients were men and women between 30 and 69 years old. The study, taken as a whole, reports: Whereas tumor region pairs overlapped more, tumor-adjacent and tumor-blood pairs overlapped less. Top clones occupying all five tumor regions numbered only about 7-25%.

From around 500 ng of total RNA, TCR beta-specific cDNA was reverse-transcribed using a constant-region primer. Modified slightly, ARM-PCR produced TCR beta libraries over three nested multiplex PCR rounds. The first two PCR rounds, approximately 11 cycles each, used TRBV1-TRBV30 forward primers and a C-beta reverse primer. TCRdb fed the multiplex PCR reads into MiXCR, producing one record per CDR3 protein. Of 150,000 to 200,000 distinct CDR3 sequences listed, approximately 86% are singletons. V trimming: 5 bases; J trimming: 8 bases; junction bases outside the gene matches: 4. The germline V gene encodes CDR1 SGHAT and CDR2 FQDESV (reference sequence). This CDR3 comprises 13 residues. Co-extracted RNA and DNA came from approximately 20-30 mg of unsorted bulk tissue. Tumor regions sampled: superior, inferior, left, right poles, and centre. As concerns this clonotype: Antigen unknown. Since no conserved phenylalanine or tryptophan closes the CDR3, a read error is the likely cause.

The TCR was taken from a middle-aged man with primary liver carcinoma and hepatitis B virus infection. The chain recombines TRBV11-1 with TRBJ2-1; 9 bases are shared with TRBD2. The sequenced material came from tumor tissue from primary liver carcinoma. CDR3 coding DNA: TGTGCCAGCAGCGCGGGGGGGCCGTATGAGCAGTTCATC. Amino acids: CASSAGGPYEQFI.